The table lists the clone carrying this T cell receptor beta chain with a count of one. Antigen unknown. PCR employed 60 Vbeta and 13 Jbeta primers. Profiling relied on immunoSEQ multiplex PCR, and the TCRdb table lists in-frame clones only, not all of them. The table records around 99,000 clones, roughly 70% of them present only once. The data were taken from a study of cytomegalovirus exposure and HLA in healthy donors. Study-level findings and limits: As confirmed in vitro, three CMV-associated chains were specific for CMV antigens. It was 160 or so TCR beta chains that were listed as cytomegalovirus-associated.

Sequenced sample: PBMCs. The receptor's source is a woman aged 35 to 49 in good health and CMV-seropositive.

In DNA, the CDR3 is TGTGCCAGCTCACCACGTACAGGGCGGGAGACCCAGTACTTC. Translating it yields CASSPRTGRETQYF. This chain connects TRBV18 to TRBJ2-5; D might be TRBD1 (6 bases). With 1 base removed from V and 5 bases from J, the gap between germline ends came to 11 bases. The length of the CDR3 is 14 residues. Germline V gene data show CDR1 as KGHSH and CDR2 as LQKENI.